Below, 22 T cell receptor beta chains from the same sample are listed, as sequenced in a study of blood T cell repertoires in COVID-19. Only in-frame clones appear in the TCRdb table, and some are missing; sequencing was by immunoSEQ multiplex PCR. This sample has around 160,000 clones, with roughly 90% found just once. Sequenced: PBMCs or T cells enriched from blood (not recorded which). The source is a woman aged 40 to 49 who had been exposed to COVID-19.

The gene calls are TRBV18 and TRBJ2-1, with D possibly being TRBD1 (6 bases). V gave up 6 bases and J gave up 7 bases, with 10 bases separating them. Germline CDR1 and CDR2: KGHSH and LQKENI. This CDR3 region has 12 residues. CDR3: CASSRQVNEQFF. The DNA for the CDR3 is TGTGCCAGCTCGCGACAGGTGAATGAGCAGTTCTTC.

The chain links TRBV5-5 to TRBJ1-2, with a tentative D call TRBD1 (5 bases). Germline V gene lookup returns CDR1 SGHKS and CDR2 YYEKEE (reference sequence). The length of the CDR3 is 16 residues. V lost 4 bases and J lost 2, with 18 bases in between. DNA of the CDR3: TGTGCCAGCAGCCTCGATTCGGGGGGATTAAACTATGGCTACACCTTC. Its translation: CASSLDSGGLNYGYTF.

This clone was detected only once. The CDR3, as DNA: TGTGCCTACAGCGGGGGGGGAGCCAAAAACATTCAGTACTTC. Residues: CAYSGGGAKNIQYF. The chain has TRBV5-4 and TRBJ2-4, with 10 bases aligning to TRBD2. V was clipped by 10 bases and J by 0 bases; unmatched bases: 4. The CDR3 spans 14 residues. Germline CDR1 SGHNT, CDR2 YYREEE (reference sequence).

V usage is TRBV4-1 and J usage is TRBJ2-2; maybe TRBD2 (5 bases). The CDR3 is 15 amino acids. CDR1 and CDR2 from the germline V gene are MGHRA and YSYEKL. V was cut by 1 base and J by 7 bases, with 13 bases left in between. CDR3 loop: CASSQVPGKGGELFF. In DNA, the CDR3 is TGCGCCAGCAGCCAAGTTCCGGGGAAGGGCGGGGAGCTGTTTTTT.

This chain connects TRBV9 to TRBJ1-2, with 7 positions matching TRBD1. V dropped 2 bases and J dropped 1; count of bases not matched to a gene: 8. Germline V gives CDR1 SGDLS, CDR2 YYNGEE. The CDR3 spans 16 residues. The CDR3 loop reads CASSVTGTAINYGYTF. In DNA, the CDR3 is TGTGCCAGCAGCGTGACAGGGACAGCTATTAACTATGGCTACACCTTC.

This rearrangement joins TRBV11-2 to TRBJ2-1; D is possibly TRBD1 (6 bases). Germline V gene lookup returns CDR1 SGHAT and CDR2 FQNNGV. The germline V and J ends were trimmed by 4 bases and 4 bases, with 11 bases remaining between them. The CDR3 is 14 amino acids. CDR3 loop: CASSSLRGYNEQFF. The CDR3 region has the DNA TGTGCCAGCAGCTCCCTGAGGGGGTACAATGAGCAGTTCTTC.

The rearrangement joins TRBV28 to TRBJ2-4; TRBD1 might be the D (5 bases). Germline assignment: CDR1 MDHEN and CDR2 SYDVKM. CDR3 length: 16 amino acids. With 5 bases removed from V and 0 bases from J, the gap between germline ends came to 14 bases. In DNA, the CDR3 is TGTGCCAGCAGTAGTTTACAGGCCCTAGCCAAAAACATTCAGTACTTC. It codes for CASSSLQALAKNIQYF.

In its sample, this clone was seen a few times. This sequence joins TRBV3-1 (or the pseudogene TRBV3-2) and TRBJ2-1; maybe TRBD2 (5 bases). CDR3 size: 15 residues. Trimming shortened V by 1 base and J by 1 base, and 8 bases separated the two germline ends. Germline lookup yields CDR1 LGHDT and CDR2 YNNKEL (reference sequence). CDR3: CASSQVGESYNEQFF. CDR3 nucleotide sequence: TGTGCCAGCAGCCAAGTCGGGGAGTCCTACAATGAGCAGTTCTTC.

This rearrangement joins TRBV6-5 to TRBJ2-3, with 9 bases that match TRBD2. V shed 6 bases and J 4 bases; nucleotides not matched to a gene: 5. Germline lookup yields CDR1 MNHEY and CDR2 SVGAGI. CDR3 length: 14 amino acids. CDR3 sequence reads: CASRSGGPADTQYF. The CDR3 DNA follows: TGTGCCAGCAGGAGCGGGGGGCCCGCAGATACGCAGTATTTT.

This clone has only one observation. The chain employs TRBV11-3 and TRBJ1-1, with 8 nucleotides matching TRBD1. Germline lookup yields CDR1 SGHNT and CDR2 YENEEA. This CDR3 is 14 amino acids long. Trimming took 4 bases from V and 1 from J; bases not matched to a gene: 2. The CDR3 region has the DNA TGTGCCAGCAGCTCTGGGACAGGGAACACTGAAGCTTTCTTT. This translates into CASSSGTGNTEAFF.

The chain carries TRBV18 and TRBJ1-1, with D unclear. This CDR3 is built from 13 residues. Trimming stripped 2 bases from V and 4 bases from J, with 8 bases between. Germline CDR1 is KGHSH and CDR2 is LQKENI. This chain's CDR3 is CASSPGEGTEAFF. As DNA, the CDR3 is TGTGCCAGCTCACCAGGGGAGGGCACTGAAGCTTTCTTT.

The chain couples TRBV28 to TRBJ1-6, with no clear D. The V gene's germline CDR1 is MDHEN and CDR2 SYDVKM. V dropped 8 bases and J dropped 1 base, with 6 bases sitting between them. CDR3 size: 13 residues. The CDR3 region has the DNA TGTGCCAGCCGACAATCCTATAATTCACCCCTCCACTTT. This translates into CASRQSYNSPLHF.

This clone was found a few times. The chain uses TRBV7-2 and TRBJ1-4, with D possibly being TRBD1 (6 bases). Between the trimmed V and J ends, which lost 5 bases and 8 bases, there was a span of 15 bases. CDR3 length: 14 amino acids. Per the germline V gene, CDR1 is SGHTA and CDR2 is FQGNSA. CDR3 nucleotides: TGTGCCAGCAGCCCCGGGGGGCAACGAGAAAAACTGTTTTTT. Protein product: CASSPGGQREKLFF.

This chain connects TRBV5-1 to TRBJ1-5, with TRBD1 matching 8 bases. V dropped 4 bases and J dropped 2; count of bases not matched to a gene: 8. The CDR3 consists of 16 residues. Germline V gives CDR1 SGHRS, CDR2 YFSETQ. The CDR3 nucleotides read TGCGCCAGCAGCCTGACAGGGGAGATTCGCAATCAGCCCCAGCATTTT. Translation: CASSLTGEIRNQPQHF.

This chain uses TRBV6-4 with TRBJ2-3; D gene unclear. The CDR3 has 13 residues. Trimming stripped 3 bases from V and 0 bases from J, with 4 bases between. Germline-derived CDR1 and CDR2 are MRHNA and SNTAGT. The CDR3, as DNA: TGTGCCAGCAGTGAATCTAGCACAGATACGCAGTATTTT. It encodes CASSESSTDTQYF.

V usage is TRBV18 and J usage is TRBJ2-3, with a weak D call TRBD2 (7 bases). V lost 4 bases, J lost 0 bases, and 23 bases lay in between. This CDR3 region has 19 residues. Germline lookup yields CDR1 KGHSH and CDR2 LQKENI. CDR3 sequence: CASSLTLTGGGLSTDTQYF. The CDR3 coding sequence is TGTGCCAGCTCACTCACCCTAACGGGGGGCGGACTGAGCACAGATACGCAGTATTTT.

This clone was recorded a few times. The CDR3: CASSAGQGANTGELFF. The CDR3 nucleotides are TGTGCCAGCAGTGCCGGACAGGGTGCGAACACCGGGGAGCTGTTTTTT. This sequence joins TRBV6-1 and TRBJ2-2; 8 nucleotides align to TRBD1. Germline lookup yields CDR1 MNHNS and CDR2 SASEGT. V lost 4 bases to trimming and J lost 0 bases; unmatched junction nucleotides: 4. There are 16 residues in the CDR3.

The chain recombines TRBV5-5 with TRBJ1-1, with 7 positions matching TRBD1. This CDR3 has 14 amino acids. The germline V gene encodes CDR1 SGHKS and CDR2 YYEKEE (reference sequence). V was clipped by 5 bases and J by 1 base; unmatched bases: 5. For the CDR3, the DNA is TGTGCCAGCAGACGGGACAGCCCGAACACTGAAGCTTTCTTT. Translating gives CASRRDSPNTEAFF.

The chain uses TRBV6-2 or TRBV6-3 and TRBJ2-7; TRBD1 agrees at 9 bases. Germline V gene lookup returns CDR1 MNHEY and CDR2 SVGEGT. CDR3 length: 14 residues. V trimming: 5 bases; J trimming: 9 bases; junction bases outside the gene matches: 11. The CDR3 DNA follows: TGTGCCAGCAGTCAGTACGGGGACAGGGCTTGGCAGTACTTC. This codes for CASSQYGDRAWQYF.

This clone was recorded a few times. This chain links TRBV7-9 with TRBJ1-3; D unresolved. Germline V gene data show CDR1 as SEHNR and CDR2 as FQNEAQ (reference sequence). Trimming removed 3 bases at V and 4 bases at J, with 10 bases between. The length of the CDR3 is 14 residues. CDR3 residues: CASSFGSPGNTIYF. In DNA form, the CDR3 reads TGTGCCAGCAGCTTTGGGAGTCCGGGAAACACCATATATTTT.

The chain recombines TRBV19 with TRBJ1-1, with D possibly being TRBD1 (6 bases). This CDR3 region has 13 residues. In germline, CDR1 is LNHDA, CDR2 SQIVND (reference sequence). V lost 10 bases and J lost 0, with 12 bases in between. CDR3 region: CATADRLNTEAFF. DNA for the CDR3: TGTGCCACCGCGGACAGACTGAACACTGAAGCTTTCTTT.

The chain is built from TRBV7-2 and TRBJ2-4; 7 bases fit TRBD1. V shed 4 bases, J shed 7 bases, and the junction held 4 bases outside the gene matches. Germline CDR1 SGHTA, CDR2 FQGNSA. The CDR3 length is 13 residues. CDR3 in amino acids: CASSSDRRNIQYF. The CDR3 region has the DNA TGTGCCAGCAGCTCGGACAGGCGGAACATTCAGTACTTC.